This T cell receptor beta chain was captured by sequencing in a study of blood T cells in healthy people across ages. Primed by a sample-barcoded 5' primer and a J-beta primer mix, a second PCR proceeded for about 7 to 11 cycles. TCRdb itself ran the 5' RACE reads through MiXCR, one entry per CDR3 protein. This table holds 550,000 to 800,000 distinct CDR3 sequences, 20% to 25% found once. The germline CDR1 and CDR2 sequences are GTSNPN and SVGIG (reference sequence). Trimming cost V 3 bases and J 4 bases; bases outside gene matches: 8. The CDR3 sequence is 15 residues long. The table lists this clonotype with a few counts.

The TCR was taken from a man aged 65 to 85 in good health. The sample consisted of blood. The chain joins TRBV30 to TRBJ1-5, with 8 nucleotides matching TRBD1. Here the CDR3 DNA reads TGTGCCTGGAGCACCGACAGGGGATGGAATCAGCCCCAGCATTTT. Protein product: CAWSTDRGWNQPQHF.